These 21 T cell receptor beta chains originate from one sample sequenced in a study of blood T cell repertoires in COVID-19. Profiled with immunoSEQ multiplex PCR; TCRdb holds only in-frame clones, not every one. Seen here are some 270,000 clones, around 85% observed once, and the top ten hold roughly 4%. The sample consisted of PBMCs or T cells enriched from blood (not recorded which). These TCRs come from a woman in her twenties or thirties who had recovered from COVID-19.

The chain links TRBV6-2 or TRBV6-3 to TRBJ2-7; 10 bases are shared with TRBD2. Germline CDR1 reads MNHEY; CDR2 reads SVGEGT. Trimming removed 5 bases from V and 2 bases from J; junction bases left unmatched: 21. CDR3 length: 20 amino acids. CDR3 nucleotides: TGTGCCAGCAGTCCCAGGAATTGGGCTAGCGGGGGCACCACCGCCTACGAGCAGTACTTC. It is translated as CASSPRNWASGGTTAYEQYF.

The chain is built from TRBV28 and TRBJ1-1; D perhaps matches TRBD1 (5 bases). V lost 2 bases to trimming and J lost 10 bases, with 11 bases between them. The CDR3 contains 12 residues. Germline CDR1 MDHEN, CDR2 SYDVKM. CDR3: CASSLRVQGAFF. The CDR3 DNA is TGTGCCAGCAGTTTAAGGGTCCAGGGAGCTTTCTTT.

This rearrangement joins TRBV30 to TRBJ2-7; TRBD1 matches 9 bases. This CDR3 has 13 residues. V lost 3 bases, J lost 6 bases, and 6 bases stayed unmatched. CDR1 is GTSNPN, CDR2 SVGIG, per germline (reference sequence). The CDR3 is CAWRTGTGTEQYF. In DNA, the CDR3 is TGTGCCTGGAGAACCGGGACAGGGACCGAGCAGTACTTC.

The chain recombines TRBV4-2 with TRBJ1-4; D possibly corresponds to TRBD1 (5 bases). The CDR3 has 16 residues. Germline CDR1 reads LGHNA; CDR2 reads YNFKEQ. Trimming shortened V by 4 bases and J by 5 bases, and 17 bases separated the two germline ends. Written as DNA, the CDR3 is TGTGCCAGCAGCCCCCAGGTAGGGGACTCAAATGAAAAACTGTTTTTT. This sequence encodes CASSPQVGDSNEKLFF.

Many counts were recorded for this clone. The rearrangement links TRBV28 to TRBJ2-7; tentatively, D is TRBD1 (7 bases). Looked up from germline, CDR1 is MDHEN and CDR2 is SYDVKM. Trimming stripped 3 bases from V and 9 bases from J, with 21 bases between. The CDR3 is made up of 15 amino acids. CDR3 nucleotide sequence: TGTGCCAGCAGTTTTGACAGGGCCCTGGGGGGCGGGCAGTACTTC. This sequence encodes CASSFDRALGGGQYF.

This clone was recorded only once. CDR3 in DNA: TGTGCCAGCAGCCAGAGGTCTGGGGCCAACGTCCTGACTTTC. Translation: CASSQRSGANVLTF. The chain joins TRBV28 to TRBJ2-6; unclear D gene. This CDR3 contains 14 residues. From germline, CDR1 is MDHEN and CDR2 SYDVKM. V dropped 6 bases and J dropped 1 base, with 7 bases sitting between them.

The V and J genes are TRBV3-1 (or the pseudogene TRBV3-2) and TRBJ1-6; 8 bases map to TRBD1. This CDR3 is built from 15 residues. Per the germline V gene, CDR1 is LGHDT and CDR2 is YNNKEL (reference sequence). V shed 3 bases and J 7 bases; nucleotides not matched to a gene: 5. As DNA, the CDR3 is TGTGCCAGCAGCCATAGGACAGGGAACAATTCACCCCTCCACTTT. The encoded protein is CASSHRTGNNSPLHF.

The chain is built from TRBV6-1 and TRBJ2-1, with 11 bases identical to TRBD2. From germline, CDR1 is MNHNS and CDR2 SASEGT. V was clipped by 4 bases and J by 3 bases; unmatched bases: 5. CDR3 length: 16 amino acids. CDR3 DNA: TGTGCCAGCAGTGGGGGGACTAGCGGTGACTACAATGAGCAGTTCTTC. Its protein is CASSGGTSGDYNEQFF.

The rearrangement uses TRBV4-1 and TRBJ1-6; TRBD1 might be the D (6 bases). CDR1 is MGHRA and CDR2 is YSYEKL in the germline V gene. The V end was cut by 1 base, the J end by 10 bases, with 8 bases between. This CDR3 comprises 13 residues. The CDR3 protein is CASSQVGGSPLHF. In DNA form, the CDR3 reads TGCGCCAGCAGCCAAGTAGGGGGATCACCCCTCCACTTT.

The J gene is TRBJ2-2, the V gene TRBV9; D uncertain. The CDR3 is 12 amino acids. From germline, CDR1 is SGDLS and CDR2 YYNGEE. Trimming removed 4 bases from V and 3 bases from J, with 4 bases in between. The chain's CDR3 is CASSPDTGELFF. CDR3 DNA sequence: TGTGCCAGCAGCCCGGACACCGGGGAGCTGTTTTTT.

The chain employs TRBV5-8 and TRBJ2-6; D unclear. This CDR3 has 16 amino acids. The germline CDR1 and CDR2 sequences are SGHTS and YDEGEE. Trimming shortened V by 3 bases and J by 1 base, and 11 bases separated the two germline ends. In DNA, the CDR3 is TGTGCCAGCAGCTCCGGGTCTCTATCTGGGGCCAACGTCCTGACTTTC. Its translation is CASSSGSLSGANVLTF.

J is TRBJ1-5 and V is TRBV29-1; 8 bases map to TRBD1. Germline lookup yields CDR1 SQVTM and CDR2 ANQGSEA. J lost 2 bases, V lost 6 bases, and 3 bases had no gene match. The CDR3 sequence is 13 residues long. CDR3 coding DNA: TGCAGCGTAGCGGACAGGGGCAATCAGCCCCAGCATTTT. Translated: CSVADRGNQPQHF.

This sequence joins TRBV7-2 and TRBJ1-2, with TRBD1 matching over 7 bases. V dropped 5 bases and J dropped 5; count of bases not matched to a gene: 8. The germline V gene has CDR1 SGHTA and CDR2 FQGNSA. The CDR3 length is 14 residues. The CDR3 loop reads CASSRGTEIYGYTF. In nucleotides, the CDR3 is TGTGCCAGCAGCCGGGGGACAGAAATTTATGGCTACACCTTC. Drawing the rest from reference TRBV7-2 and TRBJ1-2, the complete variable domain is GAGVSQSPSNKVTEKGKDVELRCDPISGHTALYWYRQSLGQGLEFLIYFQGNSAPDKSGLPSDRFSAERTGGSVSTLTIQRTQQEDSAVYLCASSRGTEIYGYTFGSGTRLTVV.

The count of this clone is one. J is TRBJ2-2 and V is TRBV7-9; 7 bases are a match to TRBD1. Per germline, CDR1 SEHNR and CDR2 FQNEAQ (reference sequence). Trimming took 3 bases from V and 6 from J; bases not matched to a gene: 7. The CDR3 spans 15 residues. The CDR3: CASSFRGGFSGELFF. The DNA for the CDR3 is TGTGCCAGCAGCTTCAGAGGGGGCTTTTCCGGGGAGCTGTTTTTT.

The gene calls are TRBV24-1 and TRBJ1-2; TRBD1 is a possible D gene (5 bases). Germline CDR1 reads KGHDR; CDR2 reads SFDVKD. CDR3 length: 12 residues. Deletions cut 9 bases from V and 1 base from J, with 8 bases between. The CDR3 reads CATQGLNYGYTF. In nucleotides, the CDR3 is TGTGCCACCCAGGGTCTTAACTATGGCTACACCTTC.

V is TRBV24-1 and J is TRBJ2-2; D gene ambiguous. Between the trimmed V and J ends, which lost 8 bases and 1 base, there was a span of 10 bases. There are 14 residues in the CDR3. From germline, CDR1 is KGHDR and CDR2 SFDVKD. The DNA for the CDR3 is TGTGCCACCAATAATGCCAGGAACACCGGGGAGCTGTTTTTT. As protein: CATNNARNTGELFF.

The chain uses TRBV12-3 or TRBV12-4 and TRBJ2-1; the D gene is possibly TRBD1 (5 bases). The CDR3 contains 13 residues. V shed 4 bases and J shed 8 bases, with 12 bases lying between them. In DNA form, the CDR3 reads TGTGCCAGCAGTTCCCGTGGGGCAGATGAGCAGTTCTTC. Amino acid sequence: CASSSRGADEQFF.

The V gene is TRBV7-9, the J gene TRBJ2-7; tentative D call: TRBD1 (6 bases). Trimming left V 5 bases short and J 3 bases short, with 20 bases between. The CDR3 loop spans 16 amino acids. Germline V gene lookup returns CDR1 SEHNR and CDR2 FQNEAQ (reference sequence). CDR3 nucleotides: TGTGCCAGCAGCCGACGTACTCCGGGACACAACTACGAGCAGTACTTC. Protein sequence: CASSRRTPGHNYEQYF. Drawing the rest from reference TRBV7-9 and TRBJ2-7, the complete variable domain is DTGVSQNPRHKITKRGQNVTFRCDPISEHNRLYWYRQTLGQGPEFLTYFQNEAQLEKSRLLSDRFSAERPKGSFSTLEIQRTEQGDSAMYLCASSRRTPGHNYEQYFGPGTRLTVT.

The chain couples TRBV19 to TRBJ1-1, with a tentative D call TRBD1 (6 bases). Trimming cost V 3 bases and J 7 bases, with 12 bases left between them. This CDR3 is 13 amino acids long. CDR1 and CDR2 from the germline V gene are LNHDA and SQIVND (reference sequence). The CDR3 loop reads CASSILQGNEAFF. The CDR3 DNA is TGTGCCAGTAGTATCCTACAGGGAAATGAAGCTTTCTTT. Combining the CDR3 with reference TRBV19 and TRBJ1-1 gives the whole variable domain DGGITQSPKYLFRKEGQNVTLSCEQNLNHDAMYWYRQDPGQGLRLIYYSQIVNDFQKGDIAEGYSVSREKKESFPLTVTSAQKNPTAFYLCASSILQGNEAFFGQGTRLTVV.

This clone has more than one count but fewer than ten. The chain uses TRBV7-9 and TRBJ1-5; a possible D gene is TRBD1 (5 bases). Deletions cut 2 bases from V and 7 bases from J, with 15 bases between. CDR3 length: 15 residues. Germline lookup yields CDR1 SEHNR and CDR2 FQNEAQ (reference sequence). Written as DNA, the CDR3 is TGTGCCAGCAGCTTATCAGGTGGCCAGGGACAGCCCCAGCATTTT. Its translation: CASSLSGGQGQPQHF. The full variable domain, with the rest looked up from reference TRBV7-9 and TRBJ1-5, is DTGVSQNPRHKITKRGQNVTFRCDPISEHNRLYWYRQTLGQGPEFLTYFQNEAQLEKSRLLSDRFSAERPKGSFSTLEIQRTEQGDSAMYLCASSLSGGQGQPQHFGDGTRLSIL.

The rearrangement joins TRBV3-1 (or the pseudogene TRBV3-2) to TRBJ2-3; 10 bases line up with TRBD1. CDR1 is LGHDT and CDR2 is YNNKEL in the germline V gene (reference sequence). Trimming cost V 3 bases and J 2 bases; bases outside gene matches: 5. The CDR3 runs 16 residues. The CDR3 spells CASSHTGTGDTDTQYF. The CDR3 nucleotides read TGTGCCAGCAGCCATACCGGGACAGGGGACACAGATACGCAGTATTTT.